Following are 13 T cell receptor beta chains from one sample sequenced in a study of PD-L1 blockade in urothelial cancer. Time point reported: peripheral blood 6 weeks after treatment start. Profiling relied on immunoSEQ multiplex PCR, and the TCRdb table lists in-frame clones only, not all of them. The sample shows fewer than 90,000 clones, around 93% of them seen only once. The sequenced sample was PBMCs, obtained around atezolizumab (anti-PD-L1) treatment. These receptors were taken from a woman of 80 years or more with urothelial cancer.

V is TRBV28 and J is TRBJ1-1, with TRBD1 identical over 8 bases. Trimming cost V 10 bases and J 2 bases; bases outside gene matches: 9. The CDR3 length is 14 residues. Germline CDR1 reads MDHEN; CDR2 reads SYDVKM. The CDR3: CATLNTGGNTEAFF. The CDR3 DNA reads TGTGCCACCCTAAATACAGGGGGAAACACTGAAGCTTTCTTT.

The V call is TRBV27, the J call TRBJ1-5; the match to TRBD1 covers 11 bases. The germline CDR1 and CDR2 sequences are MNHEY and SMNVEV (reference sequence). CDR3 size: 19 residues. J was trimmed by 2 bases and V by 5 bases; bases with no gene match: 14. DNA of the CDR3: TGTGCCAGCAGTCCCCGCCGGGACAGGGGGATCGTGGGCAATCAGCCCCAGCATTTT. It translates to CASSPRRDRGIVGNQPQHF.

This rearrangement joins TRBV7-9 to TRBJ1-1, with D tentatively TRBD1 (5 bases). V was trimmed by 0 bases and J by 1 base, leaving 12 bases between them. Germline CDR1 is SEHNR and CDR2 is FQNEAQ (reference sequence). The CDR3 has 16 amino acids. The DNA of the CDR3 is TGTGCCAGCAGCTTAGCGGGGCAATCCTCGAACACTGAAGCTTTCTTT. It encodes CASSLAGQSSNTEAFF.

DNA of the CDR3: TGCGCCAGCAGCCGCGACAGGGTTGAGGTGCAGTACTTC. It specifies CASSRDRVEVQYF. This chain connects TRBV4-1 to TRBJ2-7; 7 bases match TRBD1. Germline V gene sequence: CDR1 MGHRA, CDR2 YSYEKL. The V segment lost 4 bases and the J segment 9 bases; nucleotides outside the gene matches: 9. The CDR3 loop spans 13 amino acids.

This clone appeared a few times. V usage is TRBV5-1 and J usage is TRBJ1-2; 7 bases are a match to TRBD1. CDR3 length equals 12 residues. The trim removed 7 bases at V and 3 bases at J, leaving 3 bases unmatched. CDR1 SGHRS and CDR2 YFSETQ come from the germline V gene. The CDR3 sequence is CASGTGDYGYTF. The CDR3 DNA is TGCGCCAGCGGAACAGGGGACTATGGCTACACCTTC.

The chain combines TRBV25-1 with TRBJ1-1, with D unresolved. Germline CDR1 and CDR2: MGHDK and SYGVNS. The CDR3 runs 13 residues. Trimming stripped 6 bases from V and 6 bases from J, with 14 bases between. The CDR3 loop is CASRSGSRAEAFF. CDR3 nucleotides: TGTGCCAGCAGGTCGGGGAGTAGGGCTGAAGCTTTCTTT. The full variable domain, in which reference TRBV25-1 and TRBJ1-1 provide the parts outside the CDR3, is EADIYQTPRYLVIGTGKKITLECSQTMGHDKMYWYQQDPGMELHLIHYSYGVNSTEKGDLSSESTVSRIRTEHFPLTLESARPSHTSQYLCASRSGSRAEAFFGQGTRLTVV.

V usage is TRBV9 and J usage is TRBJ2-5; 11 nucleotides line up with TRBD2. The CDR3 runs 15 residues. With V trimmed by 2 bases and J by 3 bases, 3 bases remained unmatched. Germline V gives CDR1 SGDLS, CDR2 YYNGEE. The CDR3 region is CASSVGTSGKETQYF. The CDR3 region has the DNA TGTGCCAGCAGCGTCGGGACTAGCGGTAAAGAGACCCAGTACTTC.

The chain employs TRBV28 and TRBJ2-1; 7 nucleotides match TRBD1. The V segment lost 3 bases and the J segment 5 bases; nucleotides outside the gene matches: 4. CDR1 is MDHEN, CDR2 SYDVKM, per germline. The CDR3 is 14 residues long. The DNA for the CDR3 is TGTGCCAGCAGTTTGACGACAGGGAACAATGAGCAGTTCTTC. Its protein product is CASSLTTGNNEQFF.

This sequence joins TRBV18 and TRBJ2-2, with D possibly TRBD1 on 5 matching bases. Germline CDR1 is KGHSH and CDR2 is LQKENI. The ends were cut back, 3 bases at V and 1 base at J, with 15 bases in the middle. CDR3 length equals 17 residues. The CDR3 bases are TGTGCCAGCTCACCCCTCCCCGGCAGGGTGAACACCGGGGAGCTGTTTTTT. Amino acid sequence: CASSPLPGRVNTGELFF.

This chain connects TRBV2 to TRBJ2-5; TRBD1 is a possible D gene (5 bases). This CDR3 contains 14 residues. Trimming pared 6 bases from V and 6 bases from J, leaving 17 bases between. The V gene's germline CDR1 is SNHLY and CDR2 FYNNEI. The CDR3 bases are TGTGCCAGCAGGTCGACAGTAACCCCCCAGACCCAGTACTTC. Amino acid sequence: CASRSTVTPQTQYF.

The V and J genes are TRBV19 and TRBJ1-2; perhaps TRBD1 as D (5 bases). The V gene lost 3 bases and the J gene lost 4 bases, with 9 bases spanning the gap. Germline V lookup: CDR1 LNHDA, CDR2 SQIVND (reference sequence). The CDR3 is 13 amino acids. CDR3 nucleotides: TGTGCCAGTAGTATTTCGGGGGGCTATGGCTACACCTTC. This translates into CASSISGGYGYTF.

CDR3 bases: TGTGCCAGCAGAGGACAGAACTACGAGCAGTACTTC. Its protein product is CASRGQNYEQYF. The chain combines TRBV2 with TRBJ2-7; maybe TRBD1 (6 bases). CDR1 SNHLY and CDR2 FYNNEI come from the germline V gene. The CDR3 consists of 12 residues. The V gene lost 6 bases and the J gene lost 3 bases, with 9 bases spanning the gap.

This chain uses TRBV28 with TRBJ1-1, with D perhaps TRBD1 (6 bases). This CDR3 comprises 14 residues. V lost 7 bases and J lost 5, with 17 bases in between. Germline CDR1 MDHEN, CDR2 SYDVKM. The CDR3 coding sequence is TGTGCCAGCATACTGAGGGGGGGTAGGACTGAAGCTTTCTTT. Translating gives CASILRGGRTEAFF.